This TCR beta chain was sequenced during a study of blood T cell repertoires in COVID-19. Data came from immunoSEQ multiplex PCR; TCRdb stores just in-frame clones and leaves some out. Of about 260,000 clones listed, about 87% were seen once; the top ten hold more than 1.3%. With 0 bases removed from V and 8 bases from J, the gap between germline ends came to 9 bases. The CDR3 extends over 14 amino acids. Germline CDR1 SGHRS, CDR2 YFSETQ. For this clone: The sample has other DNA sequences that encode this CDR3 too.

The rearrangement uses TRBV5-1 and TRBJ1-6; TRBD1 might be the D (5 bases). The sequenced material came from peripheral blood. This TCR was recovered from a middle-aged woman who had recovered from COVID-19. CDR3 sequence (DNA): TGCGCCAGCAGCTTGGGCAGGGATTATTCACCCCTCCACTTT. Protein sequence: CASSLGRDYSPLHF. The full variable domain, in which reference TRBV5-1 and TRBJ1-6 provide the parts outside the CDR3, is KAGVTQTPRYLIKTRGQQVTLSCSPISGHRSVSWYQQTPGQGLQFLFEYFSETQRNKGNFPGRFSGRQFSNSRSEMNVSTLELGDSALYLCASSLGRDYSPLHFGNGTRLTVT.